A selection of T cell receptor beta chains follows, all from one sample in a study of blood T cell repertoires in COVID-19. TCRdb's table, derived via immunoSEQ multiplex PCR, lists solely in-frame clones and lacks some. The sample holds around 99,000 clones, nearly 85% seen once. The specimen was peripheral blood. The source is a woman in her forties or fifties with acute or convalescent COVID-19. The CDR3 runs from the conserved cysteine through the conserved F or W. Fields, in order: V gene, J gene, D gene, CDR3 protein. A D gene is named only where the DNA matches it firmly.

>TRBV5-1|TRBJ1-1|TRBD1
CASSQGTELTEAFF
>TRBV4-1|TRBJ2-1|-
CASSQDPAGGSYNEQFF
>TRBV28|TRBJ1-4|-
CASSLTGYEKLFF
>TRBV3-1/TRBV3-2|TRBJ1-1|-
CASSQGLGGTEAFF
>TRBV6-1|TRBJ1-2|TRBD1
CASSEATDRGLYYGYTF
>TRBV2|TRBJ1-2|-
CASSEDPYYGYTF
>TRBV11-2|TRBJ1-2|TRBD1
CASSLAGKGAYGYTF
>TRBV18|TRBJ1-2|-
CASSPAENYGYTF
>TRBV2|TRBJ1-2|-
CASRPTQGSGYTF
>TRBV14|TRBJ2-3|-
CASSQGRSTDTQYF
>TRBV7-2|TRBJ2-1|TRBD2
CASSLGGTISYNEQFF
>TRBV4-2|TRBJ1-5|-
CASSQSVNQPQHF
>TRBV5-8|TRBJ1-4|-
CASSFSAGREKLFF
>TRBV10-3|TRBJ1-5|-
CAISQDSKNQPQHF
>TRBV7-2|TRBJ2-2|-
CASSFGTNTGELFF
>TRBV9|TRBJ2-1|TRBD1
CASSGQGAPRGNEQFF
>TRBV3-1/TRBV3-2|TRBJ1-1|TRBD1
CASSPHWDRGTEAFF
>TRBV6-5|TRBJ2-7|TRBD2
CASRSSGGDYEQYF
>TRBV6-1|TRBJ1-1|TRBD1
CASSEAGTGGQNTEAFF
>TRBV3-1/TRBV3-2|TRBJ1-5|TRBD1
CASSYRGNQPQHF
>TRBV24-1|TRBJ2-3|TRBD2
CATRDSGGAGDTQYF
>TRBV15|TRBJ2-1|-
CATSDTLQAIDNEQFF
>TRBV12-3/TRBV12-4|TRBJ1-1|-
CASSQGYEAFF
>TRBV29-1|TRBJ1-1|-
CSVGQVTEAFF
>TRBV27|TRBJ2-7|TRBD2
CASSYLGTSGGSYEQYF
>TRBV6-5|TRBJ1-5|-
CASSPGQHRNQPQHF